Below, 25 T cell receptor beta chains from the same sample are listed, as sequenced in a study of cytomegalovirus exposure and HLA in healthy donors. PCR primers comprised 60 Vbeta and 13 Jbeta primers. Data came from immunoSEQ multiplex PCR; TCRdb stores just in-frame clones and leaves some out. The table shows fewer than 150,000 clones, with just under 85% occurring only once. The sequenced sample was PBMCs. These receptors all stem from a man aged 35 to 55 in good health and CMV-seropositive.

This clone was seen only once. The chain couples TRBV19 to TRBJ2-7; D might be TRBD2 (5 bases). Trimming cost V 6 bases and J 7 bases, with 19 bases left between them. The CDR3 sequence is 14 residues long. Per germline, CDR1 LNHDA and CDR2 SQIVND (reference sequence). In DNA, the CDR3 is TGTGCCAGTAGCCCTCAACGGGATACGAGTGAGCAGTACTTC. It specifies CASSPQRDTSEQYF.

This clone was recorded only once. The chain joins TRBV5-1 to TRBJ2-7; 9 nucleotides agree with TRBD1. The CDR3 loop spans 14 amino acids. V trimming: 3 bases; J trimming: 4 bases; junction bases outside the gene matches: 5. Germline V CDR1 and CDR2: SGHRS, YFSETQ. For the CDR3, the DNA is TGCGCCAGCAGCTCCCGGGACAGGGAATACGAGCAGTACTTC. Translated, it gives CASSSRDREYEQYF.

This chain links TRBV14 with TRBJ2-1; TRBD2 matches at 7 bases. The CDR3 has 15 amino acids. Looked up from germline, CDR1 is SGHDN and CDR2 is FVKESK. The junction had 6 bases not matched to a gene; V was cut back by 6 bases and J by 1 base. In DNA, the CDR3 is TGTGCCAGCAGTCGCGGCGGGGGATCCTACAATGAGCAGTTCTTC. It yields the protein CASSRGGGSYNEQFF. The full variable domain, in which reference TRBV14 and TRBJ2-1 provide the parts outside the CDR3, is EAGVTQFPSHSVIEKGQTVTLRCDPISGHDNLYWYRRVMGKEIKFLLHFVKESKQDESGMPNNRFLAERTGGTYSTLKVQPAELEDSGVYFCASSRGGGSYNEQFFGPGTRLTVL.

Only one count was recorded for this clone. The chain uses TRBV5-1 and TRBJ1-2, with 7 bases identical to TRBD1. Germline V gene lookup returns CDR1 SGHRS and CDR2 YFSETQ. V shed 0 bases, J shed 4 bases, and the junction held 6 bases outside the gene matches. The CDR3 runs to 15 residues. This CDR3 reads CASSLAPGQLYGYTF. The DNA for the CDR3 is TGCGCCAGCAGCTTGGCCCCGGGACAGCTCTATGGCTACACCTTC.

This clone has a single count. V and J are TRBV30 and TRBJ1-2, with 8 bases lining up with TRBD1. J lost 4 bases, V lost 4 bases, and 5 bases had no gene match. CDR1 is GTSNPN, CDR2 SVGIG, per germline (reference sequence). This CDR3 is built from 13 residues. CDR3 in amino acids: CAWKPGGSYGYTF. For the CDR3, the DNA is TGTGCCTGGAAACCAGGGGGCAGCTATGGCTACACCTTC.

This sequence joins TRBV27 and TRBJ1-5; unclear D gene. The CDR3 contains 15 residues. Per germline, CDR1 MNHEY and CDR2 SMNVEV (reference sequence). V was cut by 1 base and J by 3 bases, with 10 bases left in between. The CDR3 coding sequence is TGTGCCAGCAGTTTATTGGCCGGACTCAATCAGCCCCAGCATTTT. Translation: CASSLLAGLNQPQHF.

The chain couples TRBV29-1 to TRBJ2-1; possible D gene TRBD2, 6 bases. Germline V gene lookup returns CDR1 SQVTM and CDR2 ANQGSEA. V dropped 1 base and J dropped 0 bases, with 10 bases sitting between them. This CDR3 is built from 15 residues. CDR3: CSVEGRESSYNEQFF. The CDR3, as DNA: TGCAGCGTTGAAGGTCGGGAGAGCTCCTACAATGAGCAGTTCTTC.

This clone is a singleton in its sample. The V call is TRBV5-1, the J call TRBJ2-1, with 14 bases that match TRBD2. The germline V gene has CDR1 SGHRS and CDR2 YFSETQ. J gave up 9 bases and V 3 bases, and 8 bases lay outside the gene matches. The CDR3 sequence is 16 residues long. CDR3 amino acids: CASSSLTSGRGGEQFF. CDR3 bases: TGCGCCAGCAGCTCCCTGACTAGCGGGAGGGGCGGTGAGCAGTTCTTC.

This CDR3 is CASSKEDVANTEAFF. In DNA form, the CDR3 reads TGCGCCAGCAGCAAGGAGGACGTGGCGAACACTGAAGCTTTCTTT. The chain is built from TRBV5-1 and TRBJ1-1; unclear D gene. Germline CDR1 and CDR2: SGHRS and YFSETQ. This CDR3 region has 15 residues. Trimming pared 4 bases from V and 1 base from J, leaving 14 bases between.

The rearrangement uses TRBV11-3 and TRBJ2-1, with D unresolved. V dropped 5 bases and J dropped 9 bases, with 17 bases sitting between them. Germline CDR1 reads SGHNT; CDR2 reads YENEEA. The length of the CDR3 is 14 residues. CDR3 in DNA: TGTGCCAGCAGCGATCCACTACTGGATGGTGAGCAGTTCTTC. Protein product: CASSDPLLDGEQFF. Combining the CDR3 with reference TRBV11-3 and TRBJ2-1 gives the whole variable domain EAGVVQSPRYKIIEKKQPVAFWCNPISGHNTLYWYLQNLGQGPELLIRYENEEAVDDSQLPKDRFSAERLKGVDSTLKIQPAELGDSAVYLCASSDPLLDGEQFFGPGTRLTVL.

The V gene is TRBV7-2, the J gene TRBJ1-1; D unclear. CDR1 and CDR2 (germline): SGHTA, FQGNSA. V shed 3 bases and J shed 6 bases, with 20 bases lying between them. The CDR3 has 16 amino acids. For the CDR3, the DNA is TGTGCCAGCAGCTTCACCCATACCCTCCCTACAGCTGAAGCTTTCTTT. This codes for CASSFTHTLPTAEAFF.

The genes are TRBV6-5 and TRBJ1-3; D unresolved. Germline CDR1 is MNHEY and CDR2 is SVGAGI. V lost 6 bases and J 0 bases, leaving 12 bases between the germline ends. This CDR3 contains 15 residues. The CDR3 DNA reads TGTGCCAGCAGGAGACACCTACTCTCTGGAAACACCATATATTTT. Translation: CASRRHLLSGNTIYF.

This clone was seen once. This chain uses TRBV9 with TRBJ2-1, with 14 bases lining up with TRBD2. CDR1 and CDR2 (germline): SGDLS, YYNGEE. J was trimmed by 7 bases and V by 6 bases; bases with no gene match: 6. The CDR3 has 15 amino acids. The CDR3 bases are TGTGCCAGCACCCTGGGACTAGCGGGAGATAATGAGCAGTTCTTC. It is translated as CASTLGLAGDNEQFF.

The V and J genes are TRBV6-1 and TRBJ1-2; no clear D gene. CDR1 and CDR2 (germline): MNHNS, SASEGT. CDR3 length: 13 amino acids. Deletions cut 5 bases from V and 4 bases from J, with 11 bases between. The CDR3 spells CASSLAGGYGYTF. DNA of the CDR3: TGTGCCAGCAGTCTAGCAGGAGGCTATGGCTACACCTTC.

The gene calls are TRBV7-9 and TRBJ1-2; TRBD1 is a possible D gene (6 bases). This CDR3 is 14 amino acids long. V was trimmed by 3 bases and J by 0 bases, leaving 8 bases between them. Germline values: CDR1 SEHNR, CDR2 FQNEAQ (reference sequence). CDR3 sequence reads: CASSLAGANYGYTF. The CDR3 DNA reads as TGTGCCAGCAGCTTGGCAGGGGCTAACTATGGCTACACCTTC. The full variable domain, with the rest looked up from reference TRBV7-9 and TRBJ1-2, is DTGVSQNPRHKITKRGQNVTFRCDPISEHNRLYWYRQTLGQGPEFLTYFQNEAQLEKSRLLSDRFSAERPKGSFSTLEIQRTEQGDSAMYLCASSLAGANYGYTFGSGTRLTVV.

The chain couples TRBV4-1 to TRBJ1-2; 7 bases fit TRBD1. CDR1 and CDR2 (germline): MGHRA, YSYEKL. The CDR3 extends over 15 amino acids. V shed 3 bases, J shed 4 bases, and the junction held 8 bases outside the gene matches. The CDR3 bases are TGCGCCAGCAGCCAGGTGGAGGGGGCGGGCTATGGCTACACCTTC. Protein sequence: CASSQVEGAGYGYTF.

CDR3 protein: CATYGGGAGETQYF. The CDR3 nucleotides read TGTGCCACCTATGGTGGGGGGGCCGGAGAGACCCAGTACTTC. The V call is TRBV27, the J call TRBJ2-5; D possibly corresponds to TRBD2 (7 bases). This CDR3 is 14 amino acids long. Germline CDR1 and CDR2: MNHEY and SMNVEV (reference sequence). Trimming took off 10 bases at V and 4 bases at J, with 19 bases between the two ends.

The chain joins TRBV30 to TRBJ2-5; TRBD2 matches at 9 bases. V lost 5 bases to trimming and J lost 1 base; unmatched junction nucleotides: 8. The CDR3 is made up of 15 amino acids. CDR1 and CDR2 from the germline V gene are GTSNPN and SVGIG (reference sequence). The DNA for the CDR3 is TGTGCCTGGGGCCTGGGGCGGGAGGGCCAAGAGACCCAGTACTTC. It specifies CAWGLGREGQETQYF.

The chain's CDR3 is CASSLHREDTQYF. Here the CDR3 DNA reads TGTGCCAGCAGCCTCCACAGGGAAGATACGCAGTATTTT. This chain connects TRBV9 to TRBJ2-3; D perhaps matches TRBD1 (6 bases). Trimming took 4 bases from V and 5 from J, leaving 11 bases between them. This CDR3 has 13 residues. Germline loops: CDR1 SGDLS, CDR2 YYNGEE. Full variable domain (outside the CDR3, taken from reference TRBV9 and TRBJ2-3): DSGVTQTPKHLITATGQRVTLRCSPRSGDLSVYWYQQSLDQGLQFLIQYYNGEERAKGNILERFSAQQFPDLHSELNLSSLELGDSALYFCASSLHREDTQYFGPGTRLTVL.

The chain has TRBV9 and TRBJ2-1, with 8 bases fitting TRBD2. This CDR3 has 17 amino acids. The germline CDR1 and CDR2 sequences are SGDLS and YYNGEE. Trimming removed 0 bases from V and 8 bases from J; junction bases left unmatched: 13. The CDR3 reads CASSVGGGLVSAHEQFF. The DNA of the CDR3 is TGTGCCAGCAGCGTAGGAGGGGGACTAGTTTCCGCCCATGAGCAGTTCTTC.

This clone occurred once. The chain links TRBV30 to TRBJ1-2, with 8 positions matching TRBD1. The CDR3 has 15 amino acids. V shed 3 bases and J 8 bases; nucleotides not matched to a gene: 14. Germline V lookup: CDR1 GTSNPN, CDR2 SVGIG (reference sequence). DNA of the CDR3: TGTGCCTGGAGAATTACAGGGGGGTCTTCGGGGGGCTACACCTTC. It translates to CAWRITGGSSGGYTF.

The V gene is TRBV7-9, the J gene TRBJ1-4; TRBD1 matches at 7 bases. Unmatched junction bases numbered 4, after V lost 4 bases and J lost 2 bases. CDR3 length: 15 residues. The V gene's germline CDR1 is SEHNR and CDR2 FQNEAQ (reference sequence). CDR3 region: CASSWTGTTNEKLFF. The CDR3 DNA sequence: TGTGCCAGCAGCTGGACAGGTACCACTAATGAAAAACTGTTTTTT.

This rearrangement joins TRBV2 to TRBJ1-1; D is undetermined. With 10 bases removed from V and 0 bases from J, the gap between germline ends came to 6 bases. The germline gives CDR1 SNHLY, CDR2 FYNNEI. The CDR3 runs to 11 residues. CDR3 residues: CATVMNTEAFF. Written as DNA, the CDR3 is TGTGCCACCGTAATGAACACTGAAGCTTTCTTT.

CDR3 in amino acids: CSVGGLYTDTQYF. In DNA, the CDR3 is TGCAGCGTTGGAGGACTGTACACAGATACGCAGTATTTT. V and J are TRBV29-1 and TRBJ2-3; D may be TRBD2 (5 bases). The CDR3 extends over 13 amino acids. V was shortened by 4 bases and J by 2 bases, with 10 bases between the two germline ends. The germline gives CDR1 SQVTM, CDR2 ANQGSEA.

The CDR3 nucleotides read TGCGCCAGCAGCGTGACCGGGACCGGAGGGGAGACCCAGTACTTC. Residues: CASSVTGTGGETQYF. The chain joins TRBV5-1 to TRBJ2-5, with D perhaps matching TRBD2 (6 bases). The germline gives CDR1 SGHRS, CDR2 YFSETQ. Trimming shortened V by 4 bases and J by 5 bases, and 18 bases separated the two germline ends. This CDR3 spans 15 amino acids.